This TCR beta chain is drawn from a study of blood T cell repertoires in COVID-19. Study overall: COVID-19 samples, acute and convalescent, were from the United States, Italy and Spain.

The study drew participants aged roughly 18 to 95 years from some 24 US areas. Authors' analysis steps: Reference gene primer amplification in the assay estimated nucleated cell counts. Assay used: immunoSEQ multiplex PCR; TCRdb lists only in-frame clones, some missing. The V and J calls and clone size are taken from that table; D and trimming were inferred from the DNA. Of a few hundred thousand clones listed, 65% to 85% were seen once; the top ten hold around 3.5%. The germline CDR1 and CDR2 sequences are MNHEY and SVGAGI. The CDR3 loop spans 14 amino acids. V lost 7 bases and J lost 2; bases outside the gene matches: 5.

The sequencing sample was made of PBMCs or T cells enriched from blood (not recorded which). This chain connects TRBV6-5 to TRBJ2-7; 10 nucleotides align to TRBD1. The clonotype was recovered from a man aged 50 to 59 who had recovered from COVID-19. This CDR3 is CASTMGQGTYEQYF. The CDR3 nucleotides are TGTGCCAGCACTATGGGACAGGGGACCTACGAGCAGTACTTC.